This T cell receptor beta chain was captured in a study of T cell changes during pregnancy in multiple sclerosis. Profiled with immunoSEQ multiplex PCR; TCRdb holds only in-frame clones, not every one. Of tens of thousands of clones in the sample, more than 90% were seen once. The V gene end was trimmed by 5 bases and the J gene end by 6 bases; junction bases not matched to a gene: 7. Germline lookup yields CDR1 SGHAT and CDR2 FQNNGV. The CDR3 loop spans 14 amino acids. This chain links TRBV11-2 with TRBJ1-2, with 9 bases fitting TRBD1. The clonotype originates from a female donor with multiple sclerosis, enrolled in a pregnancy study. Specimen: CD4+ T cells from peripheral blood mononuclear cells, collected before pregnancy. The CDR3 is CASSTTRQGDGYTF. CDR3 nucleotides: TGTGCCAGCAGCACGACAAGACAGGGGGATGGCTACACCTTC.